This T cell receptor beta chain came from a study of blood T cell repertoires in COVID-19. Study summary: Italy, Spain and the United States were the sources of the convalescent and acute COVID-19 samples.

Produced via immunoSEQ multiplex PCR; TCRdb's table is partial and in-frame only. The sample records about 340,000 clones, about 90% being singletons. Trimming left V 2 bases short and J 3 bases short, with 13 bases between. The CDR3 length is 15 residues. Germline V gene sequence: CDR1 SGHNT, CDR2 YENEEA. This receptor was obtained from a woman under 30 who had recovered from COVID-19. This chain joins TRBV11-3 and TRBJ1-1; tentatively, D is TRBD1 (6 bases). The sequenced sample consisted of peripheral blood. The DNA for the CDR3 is TGTGCCAGCAGCTTATACACAGGGAGGGACACTGAAGCTTTCTTT. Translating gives CASSLYTGRDTEAFF.